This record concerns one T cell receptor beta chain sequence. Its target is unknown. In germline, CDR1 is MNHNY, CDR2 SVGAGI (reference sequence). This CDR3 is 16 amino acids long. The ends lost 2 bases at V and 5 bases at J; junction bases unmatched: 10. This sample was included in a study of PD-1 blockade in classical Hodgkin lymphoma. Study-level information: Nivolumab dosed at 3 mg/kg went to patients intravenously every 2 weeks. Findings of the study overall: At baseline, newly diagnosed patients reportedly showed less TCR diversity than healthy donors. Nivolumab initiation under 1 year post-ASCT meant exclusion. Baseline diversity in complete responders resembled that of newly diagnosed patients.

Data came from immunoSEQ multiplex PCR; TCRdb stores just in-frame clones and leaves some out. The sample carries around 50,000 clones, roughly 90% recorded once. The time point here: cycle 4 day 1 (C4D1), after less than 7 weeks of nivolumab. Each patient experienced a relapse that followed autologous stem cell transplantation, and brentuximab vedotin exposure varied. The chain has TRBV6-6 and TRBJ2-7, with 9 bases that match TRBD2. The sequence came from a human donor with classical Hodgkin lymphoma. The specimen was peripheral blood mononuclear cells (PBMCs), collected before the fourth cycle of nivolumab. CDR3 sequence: CASSYAETSGRDEQYF. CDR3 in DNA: TGTGCCAGCAGTTACGCAGAGACTAGCGGCAGGGACGAGCAGTACTTC.